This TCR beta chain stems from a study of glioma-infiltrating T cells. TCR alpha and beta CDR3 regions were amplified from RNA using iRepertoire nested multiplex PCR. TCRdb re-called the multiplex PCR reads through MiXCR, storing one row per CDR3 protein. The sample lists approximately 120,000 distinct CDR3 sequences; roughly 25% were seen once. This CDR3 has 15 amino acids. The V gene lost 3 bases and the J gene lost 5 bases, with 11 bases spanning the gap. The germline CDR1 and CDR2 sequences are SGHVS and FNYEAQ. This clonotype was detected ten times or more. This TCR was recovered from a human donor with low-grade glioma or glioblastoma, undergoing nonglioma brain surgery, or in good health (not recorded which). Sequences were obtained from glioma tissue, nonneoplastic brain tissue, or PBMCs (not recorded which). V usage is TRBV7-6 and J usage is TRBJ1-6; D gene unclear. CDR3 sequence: CASSFAPGNNSPLHF. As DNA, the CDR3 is TGTGCCAGCAGCTTCGCCCCGGGAAATAATTCACCCCTCCACTTT.